The source of this TCR beta chain is a study of blood T cell repertoires in COVID-19. The overall study: Sites across the United States, Italy and Spain contributed samples from acute and convalescent COVID-19. The cDNA or gDNA used as material had been derived from T cells, B-cell-depleted T cells, or PBMCs.

Authors' processing steps: Amplifying reference gene primers gave estimates of nucleated cell counts. The method was immunoSEQ multiplex PCR; TCRdb's version includes in-frame clones alone and lacks a portion of them. V, J and clone size derive from that table, while D and trimming were established from the DNA sequence. The repertoire includes some 45,000 clones, about 84% of them detected once, and over 8.5% sits in the top ten. Sample: peripheral blood. The sequence came from a man in his sixties with acute or convalescent COVID-19.

CDR3: CASSFPDGTLNTGELFF. Here the CDR3 DNA reads TGTGCCAGCAGCTTCCCCGACGGGACTCTGAACACCGGGGAGCTGTTTTTT. This sequence joins TRBV11-3 and TRBJ2-2; perhaps TRBD2 as D (6 bases). This CDR3 is 17 amino acids long. V shed 3 bases and J shed 1 base, with 15 bases lying between them. Germline CDR1 SGHNT, CDR2 YENEEA.